This T cell receptor (beta chain) was recovered during a study of T cells in Graves' hyperthyroidism and ophthalmopathy. Notes on the study in general: It was a median about 6.5 months before onset that the model predicted ophthalmopathy. Among clonotypes expanded in thyroid above 0.001, most were also found in blood.

The investigators amplified TCR beta CDR3 regions from RNA transcripts. First-round RT-PCR targeting the TCR CDR3 was performed with the HTBI primer set. MiXCR, run by TCRdb on the multiplex PCR reads, gives a single entry per CDR3 protein. The profile shows hundreds of thousands of distinct CDR3 sequences, approximately 16% of them singletons. CDR3 length: 14 residues. Trimming took 5 bases from V and 8 from J; bases not matched to a gene: 7. This clonotype was detected many times. The antigen is undetermined. Out of about 10 ml of fresh peripheral blood came the PBMCs. The rearrangement links TRBV12-3 or TRBV12-4 to TRBJ2-1, with TRBD1 matching 9 bases. The sequence was collected from a woman in her 40s with Graves' ophthalmopathy. Source material: blood. The CDR3 loop is CASSPRDRAYEQFF. CDR3 DNA sequence: TGTGCCAGCAGTCCCCGGGACAGGGCGTATGAGCAGTTCTTC.